These 8 T cell receptor beta chains were all obtained from the same sample, sequenced in a study of control samples from healthy donors and cancer patients. Using immunoSEQ multiplex PCR, the repertoire was profiled, and TCRdb retains in-frame clones only, with some absent. The sample consists of about 130,000 clones, about 88% of them appearing once. Sequenced sample: blood. Receptor source: a man aged 45-65 years in good health.

The chain has TRBV7-9 and TRBJ1-1; D might be TRBD1 (5 bases). CDR3 length: 13 amino acids. Trimming left V 8 bases short and J 0 bases short, with 10 bases between. The V gene's germline CDR1 is SEHNR and CDR2 FQNEAQ (reference sequence). The CDR3 DNA follows: TGTGCCAGCTCAGCGGACATGAACACTGAAGCTTTCTTT. As protein: CASSADMNTEAFF.

The V gene is TRBV29-1, the J gene TRBJ2-6, with unresolved D. Per the germline V gene, CDR1 is SQVTM and CDR2 is ANQGSEA. The CDR3 extends over 14 amino acids. V was shortened by 2 bases and J by 0 bases, with 5 bases between the two germline ends. The CDR3 coding sequence is TGCAGCGTTGAACAAAGCTCTGGGGCCAACGTCCTGACTTTC. The encoded protein is CSVEQSSGANVLTF.

In this sample, this clone turned up once. V is TRBV7-2 and J is TRBJ2-3; the match to TRBD2 covers 8 bases. The CDR3 runs to 17 residues. V trimming: 0 bases; J trimming: 3 bases; junction bases outside the gene matches: 8. CDR1 and CDR2 from the germline V gene are SGHTA and FQGNSA. In nucleotides, the CDR3 is TGTGCCAGCAGCTTAGCGATGAGCGGGGGCGGGACAGATACGCAGTATTTT. It is translated as CASSLAMSGGGTDTQYF.

J is TRBJ2-3 and V is TRBV10-1; TRBD1 might be the D (5 bases). Trimming stripped 2 bases from V and 0 bases from J, with 9 bases between. The CDR3 has 15 amino acids. The germline gives CDR1 WNHNN, CDR2 SYGVQD (reference sequence). CDR3 in amino acids: CASSEGQPSTDTQYF. CDR3 in DNA: TGCGCCAGCAGTGAGGGACAACCTAGCACAGATACGCAGTATTTT.

The rearrangement uses TRBV7-6 and TRBJ2-2; D is undetermined. The CDR3 is made up of 16 amino acids. V was pared by 5 bases and J by 5 bases, with 18 bases between. Germline V gene data show CDR1 as SGHVS and CDR2 as FNYEAQ. The CDR3 DNA is TGTGCCAGCAGCCCCATCGACACCTACAGTACCGGGGAGCTGTTTTTT. This codes for CASSPIDTYSTGELFF.

The V gene is TRBV7-9, the J gene TRBJ2-7; 8 bases match TRBD1. The CDR3 length is 13 residues. The V gene's germline CDR1 is SEHNR and CDR2 FQNEAQ (reference sequence). Germline trimming cut 3 bases from V and 5 bases from J; bases unmatched to any gene: 3. In nucleotides, the CDR3 is TGTGCCAGCAGCTTTGGACAGGGTAACGAGCAGTACTTC. This gives the protein CASSFGQGNEQYF.

The chain has TRBV9 and TRBJ2-5; 7 bases agree with TRBD2. Germline CDR1 reads SGDLS; CDR2 reads YYNGEE. The CDR3 has 14 amino acids. Losses at the gene ends were 5 bases for V and 0 bases for J; bases not matched to a gene: 4. The DNA for the CDR3 is TGTGCCAGCAGTGGGGGGGATAACCAAGAGACCCAGTACTTC. This codes for CASSGGDNQETQYF.

This clone was recorded once. The V gene is TRBV3-1 (or the pseudogene TRBV3-2), the J gene TRBJ1-1, with 8 positions matching TRBD1. Germline assignment: CDR1 LGHDT and CDR2 YNNKEL (reference sequence). The trim removed 5 bases at V and 1 base at J, leaving 3 bases unmatched. The CDR3 has 14 amino acids. This CDR3 is CASSDGQGNTEAFF. The DNA for the CDR3 is TGTGCCAGCAGCGACGGACAGGGGAACACTGAAGCTTTCTTT.